The clone carrying this TCR beta chain was seen repeatedly, ten times or more. The data belong to a study of T cells after yellow fever vaccination. By 5'RACE template switching, TCR cDNA was produced, with a universal primer site and UMIs added in the process. Each CDR3 protein is one row after TCRdb ran MiXCR on the 5' RACE reads. Of 350,000 to 550,000 distinct CDR3 sequences in the sample, around a sixth were seen once. Per germline, CDR1 SGHRS and CDR2 YFSETQ. V lost 4 bases and J 1 base, leaving 5 bases between the germline ends. This CDR3 is built from 12 residues. The clonotype comes from a man aged 18 to 29 who received the YFV17D yellow fever vaccine. This sample comprised PBMCs, obtained before the yellow fever booster vaccination. The chain has TRBV5-1 and TRBJ2-5; weak D call: TRBD2 (5 bases). Here the CDR3 reads CASSRGQETQYF. In DNA, the CDR3 is TGCGCCAGCAGCCGGGGCCAAGAGACCCAGTACTTC.